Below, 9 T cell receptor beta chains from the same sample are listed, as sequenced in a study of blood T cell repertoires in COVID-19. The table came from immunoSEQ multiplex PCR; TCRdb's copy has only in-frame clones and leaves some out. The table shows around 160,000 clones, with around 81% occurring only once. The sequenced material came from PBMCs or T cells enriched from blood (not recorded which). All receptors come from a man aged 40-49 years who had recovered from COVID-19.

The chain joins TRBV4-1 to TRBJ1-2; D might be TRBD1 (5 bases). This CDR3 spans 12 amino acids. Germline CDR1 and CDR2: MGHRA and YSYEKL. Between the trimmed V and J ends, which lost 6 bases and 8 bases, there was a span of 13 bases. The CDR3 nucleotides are TGCGCCAGCAGGACCGGCGGGGACGGCTACACCTTC. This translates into CASRTGGDGYTF.

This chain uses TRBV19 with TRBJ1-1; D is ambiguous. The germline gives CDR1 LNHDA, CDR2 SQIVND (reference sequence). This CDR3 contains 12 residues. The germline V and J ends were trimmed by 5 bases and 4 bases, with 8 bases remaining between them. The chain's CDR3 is CASSAAGTEAFF. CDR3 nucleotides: TGTGCCAGTAGTGCCGCGGGCACTGAAGCTTTCTTT.

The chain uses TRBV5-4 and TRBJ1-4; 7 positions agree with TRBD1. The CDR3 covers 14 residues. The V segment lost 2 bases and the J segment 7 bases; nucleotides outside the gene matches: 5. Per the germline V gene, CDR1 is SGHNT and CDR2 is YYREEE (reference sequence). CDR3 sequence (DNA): TGTGCCAGCAGCTTCTCCGGGACAGCTGAAAAACTGTTTTTT. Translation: CASSFSGTAEKLFF.

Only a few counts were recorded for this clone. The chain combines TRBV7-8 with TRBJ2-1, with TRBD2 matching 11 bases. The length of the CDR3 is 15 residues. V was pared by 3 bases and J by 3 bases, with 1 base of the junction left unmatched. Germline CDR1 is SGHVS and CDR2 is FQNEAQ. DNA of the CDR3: TGTGCCAGCAGCTTTAGCGGGGGGGGCTACAATGAGCAGTTCTTC. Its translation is CASSFSGGGYNEQFF.

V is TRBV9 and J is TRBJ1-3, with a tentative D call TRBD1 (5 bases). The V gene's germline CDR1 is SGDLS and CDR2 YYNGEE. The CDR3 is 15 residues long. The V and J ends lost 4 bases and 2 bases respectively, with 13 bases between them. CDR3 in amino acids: CASSSREGTGNTIYF. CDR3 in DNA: TGTGCCAGCAGCTCCAGGGAGGGAACTGGAAACACCATATATTTT.

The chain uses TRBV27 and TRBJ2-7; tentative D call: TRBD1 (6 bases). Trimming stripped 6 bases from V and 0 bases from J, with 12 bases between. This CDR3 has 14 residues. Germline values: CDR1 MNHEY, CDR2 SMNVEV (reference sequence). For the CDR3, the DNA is TGTGCCAGCAGCTGGGACACGAGCTCCTACGAGCAGTACGTC. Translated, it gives CASSWDTSSYEQYV.

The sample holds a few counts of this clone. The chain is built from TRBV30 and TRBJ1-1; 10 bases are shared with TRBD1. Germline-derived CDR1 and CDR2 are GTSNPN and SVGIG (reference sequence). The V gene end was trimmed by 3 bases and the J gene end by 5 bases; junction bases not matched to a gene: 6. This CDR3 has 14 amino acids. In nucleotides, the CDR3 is TGTGCCTGGAGAGAAACGGACAGGGGGACTGAAGCTTTCTTT. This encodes CAWRETDRGTEAFF.

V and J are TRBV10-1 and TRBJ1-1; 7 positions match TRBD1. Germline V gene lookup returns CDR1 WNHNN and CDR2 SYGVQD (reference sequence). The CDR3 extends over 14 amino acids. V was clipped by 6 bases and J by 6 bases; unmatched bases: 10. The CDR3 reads CASSERQGLSEAFF. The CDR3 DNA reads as TGCGCCAGCAGCGAGCGACAGGGTCTTTCTGAAGCTTTCTTT.

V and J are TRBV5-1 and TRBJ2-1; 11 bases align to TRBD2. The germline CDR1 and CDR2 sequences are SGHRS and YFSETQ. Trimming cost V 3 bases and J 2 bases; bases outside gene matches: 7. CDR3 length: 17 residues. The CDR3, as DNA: TGCGCCAGCAGCTCGCAACTAGCGGGGGACCCCTACAATGAGCAGTTCTTC. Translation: CASSSQLAGDPYNEQFF.